This T cell receptor beta chain was identified in a study of chemoradiotherapy in HPV16-positive cancers. Findings and caveats of the study: Better recurrence-free survival went with HPV-responsive T-cell expansion in HPV16-positive patients. Non-HPV-specific T cells did not expand in tumors during treatment, whereas candidate HPV-specific clones and E7-related motifs did.

About this clone: The antigen is unknown.

TCRdb's copy holds only in-frame clones and misses some; the assay was immunoSEQ multiplex PCR. The repertoire holds fewer than 25,000 clones, with around nine tenths as singletons. The germline gives CDR1 SGDLS, CDR2 YYNGEE. The length of the CDR3 is 15 residues. Between the trimmed V and J ends, which lost 0 bases and 3 bases, there was a span of 13 bases. The sequence was collected from a human donor with HPV-associated anogenital cancer. The sequencing used blood, collected from a patient who underwent chemoradiotherapy. This chain uses TRBV9 with TRBJ2-7, with a tentative D call TRBD1 (5 bases). Here the CDR3 reads CASSVGPSDSYEQYF. The CDR3 nucleotides are TGTGCCAGCAGCGTAGGCCCCTCCGACAGCTACGAGCAGTACTTC.